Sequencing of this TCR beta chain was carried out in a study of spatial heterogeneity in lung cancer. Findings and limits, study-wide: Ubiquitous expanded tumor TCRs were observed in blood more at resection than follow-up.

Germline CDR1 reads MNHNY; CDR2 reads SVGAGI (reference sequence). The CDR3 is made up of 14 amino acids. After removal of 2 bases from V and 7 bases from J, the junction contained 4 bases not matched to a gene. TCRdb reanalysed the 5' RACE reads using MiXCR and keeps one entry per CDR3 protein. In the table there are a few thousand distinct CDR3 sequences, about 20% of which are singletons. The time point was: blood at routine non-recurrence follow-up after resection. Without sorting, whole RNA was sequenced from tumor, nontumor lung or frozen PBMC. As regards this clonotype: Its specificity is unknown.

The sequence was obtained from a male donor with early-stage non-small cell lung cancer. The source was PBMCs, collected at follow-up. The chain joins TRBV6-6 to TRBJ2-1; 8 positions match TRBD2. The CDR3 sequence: CASSYVGTRNEQFF. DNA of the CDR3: TGTGCCAGCAGTTACGTCGGGACTAGAAATGAGCAGTTCTTC.